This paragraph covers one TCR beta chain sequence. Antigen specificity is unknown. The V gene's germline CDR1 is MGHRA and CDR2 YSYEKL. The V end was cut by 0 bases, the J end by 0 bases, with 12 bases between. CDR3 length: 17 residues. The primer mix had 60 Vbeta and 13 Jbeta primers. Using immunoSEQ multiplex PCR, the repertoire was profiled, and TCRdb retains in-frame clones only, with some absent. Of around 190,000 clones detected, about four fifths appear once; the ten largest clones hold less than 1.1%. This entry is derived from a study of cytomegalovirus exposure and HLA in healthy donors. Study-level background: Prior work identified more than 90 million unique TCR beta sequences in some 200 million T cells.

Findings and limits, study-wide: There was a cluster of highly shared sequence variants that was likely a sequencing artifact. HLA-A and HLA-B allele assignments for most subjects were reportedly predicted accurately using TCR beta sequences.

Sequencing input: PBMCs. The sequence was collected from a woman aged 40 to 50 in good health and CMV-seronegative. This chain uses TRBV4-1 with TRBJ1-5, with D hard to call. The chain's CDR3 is CASSQDQGRASNQPQHF. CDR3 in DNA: TGCGCCAGCAGCCAAGATCAAGGGAGGGCTAGCAATCAGCCCCAGCATTTT.